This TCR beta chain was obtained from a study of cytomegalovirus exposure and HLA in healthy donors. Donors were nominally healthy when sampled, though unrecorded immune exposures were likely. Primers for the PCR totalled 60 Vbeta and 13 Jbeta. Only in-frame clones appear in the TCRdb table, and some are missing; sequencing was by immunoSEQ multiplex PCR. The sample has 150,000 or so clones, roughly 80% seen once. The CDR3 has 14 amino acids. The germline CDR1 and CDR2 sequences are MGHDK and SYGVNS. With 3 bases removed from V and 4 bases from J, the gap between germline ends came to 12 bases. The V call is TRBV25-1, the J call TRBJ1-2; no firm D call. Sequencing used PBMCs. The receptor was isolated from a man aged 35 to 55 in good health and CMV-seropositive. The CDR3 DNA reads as TGTGCCAGCAGTGAGGAGGCAGAGAGCTATGGCTACACCTTC. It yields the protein CASSEEAESYGYTF.